This TCR beta chain appears in the sequencing data of a study of blood T cell repertoires in COVID-19. Across the whole study: Sample material is recorded as cDNA or gDNA derived from T cells, B-cell-depleted T cells, or PBMCs.

Per the original methods: Using reference gene primer amplification, nucleated cell counts were estimated. Some clones are missing from TCRdb's copy, which holds only in-frame ones; the method was immunoSEQ multiplex PCR. Clone size and the V and J calls come from that table; the DNA yielded D and trimming. The top ten hold nearly 7.5% of the sample, which has 50,000 to 60,000 clones, around 87% seen once. V was pared by 5 bases and J by 0 bases, with 15 bases of the junction left unmatched. In germline, CDR1 is MNHEY, CDR2 SMNVEV (reference sequence). The CDR3 sequence is 19 residues long. The V and J genes are TRBV27 and TRBJ2-3; 9 bases fit TRBD2. The receptor was derived from a human donor with active COVID-19. The donor label of this sample is uncertain. The sequenced sample was peripheral blood. The CDR3 DNA is TGTGCCAGCAGTCGACACCTGAGACTAGCGGACCTAAGCACAGATACGCAGTATTTT. Translating it yields CASSRHLRLADLSTDTQYF.